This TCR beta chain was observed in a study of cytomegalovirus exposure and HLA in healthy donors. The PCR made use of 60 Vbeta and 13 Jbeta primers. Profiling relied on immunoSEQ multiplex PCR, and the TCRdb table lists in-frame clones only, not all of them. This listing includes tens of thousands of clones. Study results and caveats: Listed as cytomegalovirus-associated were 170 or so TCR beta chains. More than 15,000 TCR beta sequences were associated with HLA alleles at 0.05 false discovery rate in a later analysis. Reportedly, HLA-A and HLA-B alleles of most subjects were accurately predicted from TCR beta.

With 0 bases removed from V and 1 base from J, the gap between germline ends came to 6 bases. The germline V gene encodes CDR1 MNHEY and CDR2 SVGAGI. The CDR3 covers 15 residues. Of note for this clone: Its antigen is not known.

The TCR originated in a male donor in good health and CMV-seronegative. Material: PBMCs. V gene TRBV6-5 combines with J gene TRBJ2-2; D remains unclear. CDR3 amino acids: CASSYSQMNTGELFF. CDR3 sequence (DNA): TGTGCCAGCAGTTACTCGCAGATGAACACCGGGGAGCTGTTTTTT.